The 31 T cell receptor beta chains below were found in one sample sequenced in a study of regulatory T cells in long-lasting Graves disease. Specified time point: newly diagnosed GD, antithyroid drugs for less than 3 months. PBMC RNA was the source of the TCR library. HTBI primers from iRepertoire and Arm-PCR of CDR3 regions yielded the TCR beta libraries. TCRdb re-called the multiplex PCR reads with MiXCR, one entry per CDR3 protein. This table holds 400,000 to 450,000 distinct CDR3 sequences, 16% found once. The same data also contributed to another study, on T cells in Graves' hyperthyroidism and ophthalmopathy.

The sequencing used peripheral blood mononuclear cells (PBMCs), collected at new diagnosis, from a patient treated with antithyroid drugs. Receptor source: a woman in her twenties or thirties with Graves disease.

The chain employs TRBV12-3 or TRBV12-4 and TRBJ1-5; D perhaps matches TRBD1 (5 bases). V lost 3 bases and J lost 6, with 12 bases in between. CDR3 length: 14 residues. The CDR3 reads CASSFRVWSQPQHF. CDR3 nucleotide sequence: TGTGCCAGCAGTTTCAGGGTTTGGAGTCAGCCCCAGCATTTT.

The table lists this clonotype with many counts. V usage is TRBV20-1 and J usage is TRBJ1-5; D remains unclear. Trimming took off 0 bases at V and 7 bases at J, with 10 bases between the two ends. The CDR3 consists of 13 residues. Germline CDR1 is DFQATT and CDR2 is SNEGSKA (reference sequence). The CDR3 here is CSARDGRSQPQHF. The DNA for the CDR3 is TGCAGTGCTAGAGATGGGCGTTCGCAGCCCCAGCATTTT.

V and J are TRBV20-1 and TRBJ1-1; D perhaps matches TRBD1 (5 bases). V was clipped by 5 bases and J by 2 bases, with 12 bases between them. CDR3 size: 13 residues. Germline V gene data show CDR1 as DFQATT and CDR2 as SNEGSKA (reference sequence). CDR3 residues: CSAGEDTNTEAFF. CDR3 bases: TGCAGTGCTGGGGAGGACACAAACACTGAAGCTTTCTTT.

The V gene is TRBV28, the J gene TRBJ2-7, with TRBD1 identical over 9 bases. Germline-derived CDR1 and CDR2 are MDHEN and SYDVKM. This CDR3 is 16 amino acids long. Losses at the gene ends were 7 bases for V and 5 bases for J; bases not matched to a gene: 15. CDR3 residues: CASKNGYRTGVDEQYF. CDR3 DNA sequence: TGTGCCAGCAAGAACGGGTACAGGACAGGGGTCGACGAGCAGTACTTC.

With regard to this clonotype: A much bigger clone sits one base away, suggesting this may be a read error. The rearrangement joins TRBV11-2 to TRBJ2-5, with 8 nucleotides matching TRBD1. Germline V gene data show CDR1 as SGHAT and CDR2 as FQNNGV. The CDR3 has 14 residues. The CDR3 nucleotides are TGTGCCGGCAGCGCACAGGGGGGCGATCGGACCCAGTACTTC. Translated: CAGSAQGGDRTQYF.

This clonotype showed up many times. The rearrangement joins TRBV20-1 to TRBJ1-2; 8 bases fit TRBD1. V shed 5 bases and J 7 bases; nucleotides not matched to a gene: 9. The CDR3 sequence is 13 residues long. CDR1 is DFQATT and CDR2 is SNEGSKA in the germline V gene (reference sequence). The CDR3, as DNA: TGCAGTGCTCTTCGGACAGGGTCTGCTGGCTACACCTTC. Its protein is CSALRTGSAGYTF.

This clonotype was seen ten or more times. The V gene is TRBV6-2 or TRBV6-3, the J gene TRBJ1-1, with D possibly being TRBD1 (6 bases). Germline CDR1 is MNHEY and CDR2 is SVGEGT. The ends were cut back, 4 bases at V and 0 bases at J, with 24 bases in the middle. This CDR3 region has 19 residues. The CDR3 nucleotides are TGTGCCAGCAGTTTCGCAATATCCCTTAACAGGGTTTTGAACACTGAAGCTTTCTTT. Its translation is CASSFAISLNRVLNTEAFF.

On this clonotype itself: One junction end does not reproduce the germline sequence, and a read error may be involved. The CDR3 DNA reads as TGCGGTGCTATTAGGCAGATCAATCAGCCCCAGCATTTT. Its protein is CGAIRQINQPQHF. The chain couples TRBV20-1 to TRBJ1-5; no firm D call. The CDR3 is 13 amino acids. In germline, CDR1 is DFQATT, CDR2 SNEGSKA (reference sequence).

This clonotype was counted ten times or more. V and J are TRBV20-1 and TRBJ2-3, with D perhaps matching TRBD2 (6 bases). The CDR3 length is 14 residues. V lost 4 bases to trimming and J lost 0 bases, with 11 bases between them. CDR1 DFQATT and CDR2 SNEGSKA come from the germline V gene (reference sequence). The CDR3 DNA is TGCAGTGCTATCCAGGACTACAGCACAGATACGCAGTATTTT. Its translation is CSAIQDYSTDTQYF.

Turning to this clonotype: Possible read error: a much larger clone is one base away. The chain carries TRBV20-1 and TRBJ2-1; D is unclear. CDR1 is DFQATT, CDR2 SNEGSKA, per germline (reference sequence). The CDR3 consists of 12 residues. The CDR3 here is CSALFDLNDQFF. CDR3 sequence (DNA): TGCAGTGCTTTATTCGACTTAAATGATCAGTTCTTC.

The sample holds many counts of this clonotype. The rearrangement links TRBV7-2 to TRBJ1-2, with TRBD1 identical over 7 bases. The CDR3 consists of 14 residues. J was trimmed by 3 bases and V by 6 bases; bases with no gene match: 7. CDR1 SGHTA and CDR2 FQGNSA come from the germline V gene. The CDR3 DNA reads as TGTGCCAGCAGTCCACAGGGGTACGACTATGGCTACACCTTC. This sequence encodes CASSPQGYDYGYTF. Based on the CDR3 plus reference TRBV7-2 and TRBJ1-2, the full variable domain is GAGVSQSPSNKVTEKGKDVELRCDPISGHTALYWYRQSLGQGLEFLIYFQGNSAPDKSGLPSDRFSAERTGGSVSTLTIQRTQQEDSAVYLCASSPQGYDYGYTFGSGTRLTVV.

This clonotype was counted at least ten times. The chain joins TRBV2 to TRBJ2-3, with TRBD2 matching 8 bases. CDR1 is SNHLY and CDR2 is FYNNEI in the germline V gene. The CDR3 sequence is 16 residues long. Trimming cost V 4 bases and J 2 bases; bases outside gene matches: 8. The CDR3 protein is CASSVPGGGDTDTQYF. The CDR3 bases are TGTGCCAGCAGTGTCCCGGGAGGGGGGGACACAGATACGCAGTATTTT.

The chain carries TRBV27 and TRBJ2-5; a possible D gene is TRBD2 (6 bases). Trimming removed 5 bases from V and 1 base from J, with 14 bases in between. The CDR3 is made up of 15 amino acids. The germline V gene has CDR1 MNHEY and CDR2 SMNVEV (reference sequence). DNA of the CDR3: TGTGCCAGCAGTCCTACTAGCTATGGCCAAGAGACCCAGTACTTC. Encoded protein: CASSPTSYGQETQYF.

This clonotype has ten or more counts. CDR3: CASSRTGILGNNEQFF. CDR3 nucleotides: TGTGCCAGCAGTCGAACAGGGATACTTGGGAACAATGAGCAGTTCTTC. The genes are TRBV2 and TRBJ2-1, with TRBD1 as a possible D gene (6 bases). The CDR3 length is 16 residues. V lost 5 bases and J lost 5, with 19 bases in between. Germline CDR1 reads SNHLY; CDR2 reads FYNNEI.

In this sample, this clonotype turned up many times. The rearrangement uses TRBV5-1 and TRBJ2-7, with TRBD1 as a possible D gene (6 bases). The CDR3 is 13 residues long. V gave up 4 bases and J gave up 2 bases, with 10 bases separating them. Germline V CDR1 and CDR2: SGHRS, YFSETQ. The CDR3 sequence is CASSARGAYEQYF. The CDR3 DNA follows: TGCGCCAGCAGCGCCAGGGGAGCCTACGAGCAGTACTTC.

This clonotype was seen many times. The chain is built from TRBV10-1 and TRBJ2-5, with 13 bases that match TRBD2. The CDR3 contains 19 residues. CDR1 is WNHNN, CDR2 SYGVQD, per germline (reference sequence). V dropped 8 bases and J dropped 2; count of bases not matched to a gene: 17. The CDR3: CASPSRATSGRWVQETQYF. The CDR3 DNA reads TGCGCCAGCCCGTCCCGTGCGACTAGCGGGAGGTGGGTGCAAGAGACCCAGTACTTC.

This clonotype was detected a few times. The rearrangement joins TRBV5-1 to TRBJ1-1; the D is unclear. Trimming pared 5 bases from V and 0 bases from J, leaving 14 bases between. CDR3 length equals 15 residues. In germline, CDR1 is SGHRS, CDR2 YFSETQ. The CDR3 loop is CASRRAKPMNTEAFF. The CDR3 DNA reads as TGCGCCAGCAGGAGGGCGAAGCCCATGAACACTGAAGCTTTCTTT.

The chain has TRBV7-6 and TRBJ2-2; no reliable D call. This CDR3 is 14 amino acids long. Germline V gene sequence: CDR1 SGHVS, CDR2 FNYEAQ. Trimming left V 3 bases short and J 4 bases short, with 9 bases between. The CDR3 bases are TGTGCCAGCAGCTTGGGGATTGGCACCGGGGAGCTGTTTTTT. This encodes CASSLGIGTGELFF.

This clonotype came up many times. The rearrangement uses TRBV11-2 and TRBJ2-3; no reliable D call. Germline V gene lookup returns CDR1 SGHAT and CDR2 FQNNGV. V was trimmed by 3 bases and J by 2 bases, leaving 12 bases between them. This CDR3 region has 15 residues. The CDR3 reads CASSLGNWNTDTQYF. Here the CDR3 DNA reads TGTGCCAGCAGCTTGGGTAACTGGAACACAGATACGCAGTATTTT.

This clonotype was detected many times. The J gene is TRBJ2-1, the V gene TRBV11-2; D is possibly TRBD2 (6 bases). CDR3 length: 17 amino acids. V lost 2 bases and J 0 bases, leaving 14 bases between the germline ends. Germline CDR1 and CDR2: SGHAT and FQNNGV. The CDR3 is CASSLLAGPDSYNEQFF. CDR3 in DNA: TGTGCCAGCAGCTTATTGGCGGGACCTGACTCCTACAATGAGCAGTTCTTC.

The gene calls are TRBV5-4 and TRBJ1-2, with 8 bases identical to TRBD1. Germline CDR1 is SGHNT and CDR2 is YYREEE (reference sequence). With 4 bases clipped from V and 7 bases from J, the junction kept 12 bases outside the gene matches. The CDR3 contains 15 residues. The DNA of the CDR3 is TGTGCCAGCAGCCCGCGGAACAGGGGGTTAGGTGGCTACACCTTC. Residues: CASSPRNRGLGGYTF.

This clonotype was seen many times. J is TRBJ2-4 and V is TRBV30; tentative D call: TRBD1 (5 bases). The V gene's germline CDR1 is GTSNPN and CDR2 SVGIG (reference sequence). V was trimmed by 0 bases and J by 2 bases, leaving 17 bases between them. The CDR3 length is 17 residues. In DNA form, the CDR3 reads TGTGCCTGGAGTGTTGGGGCTTTAATGGTGACCAAAAACATTCAGTACTTC. This codes for CAWSVGALMVTKNIQYF.

There are a few counts of this clonotype. The V gene is TRBV9, the J gene TRBJ1-5, with D tentatively TRBD1 (6 bases). The CDR3 has 14 amino acids. The V end lost 4 bases, the J end lost 6 bases, and 14 bases lay between the germline ends. Germline V gives CDR1 SGDLS, CDR2 YYNGEE. The CDR3: CASSRAQGGQPQHF. In DNA form, the CDR3 reads TGTGCCAGCAGCCGCGCACAGGGTGGTCAGCCCCAGCATTTT.

Concerning this clonotype: A far larger clone lies a single base away; this is likely a read error. This sequence joins TRBV7-3 and TRBJ1-1; D unclear. Germline V lookup: CDR1 SGHTA, CDR2 FQGTGA. This CDR3 is built from 12 residues. CDR3 in DNA: TGTGCCAACAGCCTCCTTGACACTGAAGCTTTCTTT. It specifies CANSLLDTEAFF. Supplemented by reference TRBV7-3 and TRBJ1-1, the full variable domain reads GAGVSQTPSNKVTEKGKYVELRCDPISGHTALYWYRQSLGQGPEFLIYFQGTGAADDSGLPNDRFFAVRPEGSVSTLKIQRTERGDSAVYLCANSLLDTEAFFGQGTRLTVV.

As regards this clonotype: The junction differs from germline at one of its ends, possibly a read error. The V gene is TRBV7-3, the J gene TRBJ2-1; D gene unclear. This CDR3 has 14 residues. Germline-derived CDR1 and CDR2 are SGHTA and FQGTGA. In DNA form, the CDR3 reads TGTGCCACCAGCCGAGGCCCCTCCTACAATGAGCAGTTCTTC. Translation: CATSRGPSYNEQFF. The complete variable domain, with remaining parts taken from reference TRBV7-3 and TRBJ2-1, reads GAGVSQTPSNKVTEKGKYVELRCDPISGHTALYWYRQSLGQGPEFLIYFQGTGAADDSGLPNDRFFAVRPEGSVSTLKIQRTERGDSAVYLCATSRGPSYNEQFFGPGTRLTVL.

The table lists this clonotype with many counts. The CDR3 loop reads CASSQTKINNEQFF. DNA of the CDR3: TGTGCCAGCAGCCAGACAAAGATTAACAATGAGCAGTTCTTC. This chain connects TRBV7-2 to TRBJ2-1; D gene uncertain. From germline, CDR1 is SGHTA and CDR2 FQGNSA. V was trimmed by 5 bases and J by 5 bases, leaving 13 bases between them. The CDR3 runs to 14 residues. The full variable domain, rest sourced from reference TRBV7-2 and TRBJ2-1, is GAGVSQSPSNKVTEKGKDVELRCDPISGHTALYWYRQSLGQGLEFLIYFQGNSAPDKSGLPSDRFSAERTGGSVSTLTIQRTQQEDSAVYLCASSQTKINNEQFFGPGTRLTVL.

This clonotype was detected only a few times. V usage is TRBV25-1 and J usage is TRBJ1-2; D may be TRBD1 (6 bases). Trimming cost V 4 bases and J 8 bases, with 17 bases left between them. Germline V gene sequence: CDR1 MGHDK, CDR2 SYGVNS. This CDR3 is built from 14 residues. The CDR3 loop is CASSASGGAKGYTF. The CDR3 DNA is TGTGCCAGCAGTGCATCGGGGGGCGCGAAAGGCTACACCTTC.

This clonotype was found many times. The gene calls are TRBV15 and TRBJ1-4; D is unclear. Germline V lookup: CDR1 LNHNV, CDR2 YYDKDF (reference sequence). The germline V and J ends were trimmed by 0 bases and 4 bases, with 6 bases remaining between them. This CDR3 is built from 14 residues. CDR3 region: CATSRDQINEKLFF. The CDR3 DNA follows: TGTGCCACCAGCAGAGACCAGATTAATGAAAAACTGTTTTTT.

The table lists this clonotype with many counts. The CDR3 loop is CASSYSGTGTLAGELFF. Written as DNA, the CDR3 is TGTGCCAGCAGTTACTCCGGGACAGGGACGTTGGCCGGGGAGCTGTTTTTT. The J gene is TRBJ2-2, the V gene TRBV6-5; 9 bases line up with TRBD1. CDR1 and CDR2 (germline): MNHEY, SVGAGI. The CDR3 loop spans 17 amino acids. The V segment lost 0 bases and the J segment 6 bases; nucleotides outside the gene matches: 8.

This chain's CDR3 is CASRREVAHNEQFF. The CDR3 coding sequence is TGTGCCAGCAGGCGGGAGGTCGCTCACAATGAGCAGTTCTTC. The chain combines TRBV27 with TRBJ2-1; 8 bases match TRBD2. The germline CDR1 and CDR2 sequences are MNHEY and SMNVEV (reference sequence). The V segment lost 6 bases and the J segment 5 bases; nucleotides outside the gene matches: 6. The CDR3 consists of 14 residues.

The V call is TRBV6-2 or TRBV6-3, the J call TRBJ2-2; 7 bases are a match to TRBD2. Germline V gives CDR1 MNHEY, CDR2 SVGEGT. After removal of 6 bases from V and 8 bases from J, the junction contained 18 bases not matched to a gene. The length of the CDR3 is 17 residues. The CDR3: CASSPTLREGPGGELFF. In DNA form, the CDR3 reads TGTGCCAGCAGCCCTACTCTGAGGGAGGGGCCGGGAGGGGAGCTGTTTTTT.